What follows describes a single TCR beta chain. The PCR ran on 60 Vbeta and 13 Jbeta primers. Profiling relied on immunoSEQ multiplex PCR, and the TCRdb table lists in-frame clones only, not all of them. Of 180,000 or so clones listed, about 80% are singletons. The sample belongs to a study of cytomegalovirus exposure and HLA in healthy donors. The TCR was taken from a man in his forties or fifties in good health and CMV-seropositive. The sequenced material came from PBMCs.

This CDR3 reads CASSSYRSSYEQYF. CDR3 in DNA: TGTGCCAGCAGCTCCTACAGGAGCTCCTACGAGCAGTACTTC. The rearrangement uses TRBV7-9 and TRBJ2-7; TRBD1 is a possible D gene (5 bases). V was clipped by 4 bases and J by 0 bases, with 10 bases between them. Germline V gene lookup returns CDR1 SEHNR and CDR2 FQNEAQ (reference sequence). The CDR3 sequence is 14 residues long. Variable domain in full (rest from reference TRBV7-9 and TRBJ2-7): DTGVSQNPRHKITKRGQNVTFRCDPISEHNRLYWYRQTLGQGPEFLTYFQNEAQLEKSRLLSDRFSAERPKGSFSTLEIQRTEQGDSAMYLCASSSYRSSYEQYFGPGTRLTVT.